This T cell receptor (beta chain) originates from a study of CD8+ T cells in alopecia areata. A word on this clone: The antigen is undetermined. The germline gene is not matched at one end of the junction; a read error may be the cause.

In each case, RNA was isolated and then reverse transcribed into cDNA as the sequencing template. TCRdb's table, derived via immunoSEQ multiplex PCR, lists solely in-frame clones and lacks some. The profile shows some 160,000 clones, 65% of them singletons. General study points: Normal scalp showed lower clonality than lesional scalp, especially alopecia totalis/universalis.

Treatment here: oral pan-JAK inhibitor, 5-10 mg twice daily. From germline, CDR1 is SGHTA and CDR2 FQGNSA. There are 14 residues in the CDR3. The sample in question was CD4+ T cells sorted from blood, obtained at week 4, from a patient treated with tofacitinib. The TCR sequence derives from a human donor with alopecia areata. The chain carries TRBV7-2 and TRBJ2-2; 8 bases are shared with TRBD2. CDR3 loop: CASSLAGNLGELFF. The CDR3 coding sequence is TGTGCCAGCAGTTTAGCGGGGAACCTCGGGGAGCTGTTTTTT. Based on the CDR3 plus reference TRBV7-2 and TRBJ2-2, the full variable domain is GAGVSQSPSNKVTEKGKDVELRCDPISGHTALYWYRQSLGQGLEFLIYFQGNSAPDKSGLPSDRFSAERTGGSVSTLTIQRTQQEDSAVYLCASSLAGNLGELFFGEGSRLTVL.